This TCR beta chain was sequenced in a study of blood T cells in healthy people across ages. The draw of peripheral blood yielded roughly 10 milliliters from each donor. PBMCs were isolated at a quantity of at least 7 million per sample. This CDR3 is 16 amino acids long. V lost 3 bases and J lost 0; bases outside the gene matches: 3. Germline V gives CDR1 SGDLS, CDR2 YYNGEE. Primers used in a second PCR of about 6 to 12 cycles were a sample-barcoded 5' primer and a J-beta primer mix. A 12-random-nucleotide template-switch adaptor tagged each cDNA molecule. TCRdb reanalysed the 5' RACE reads using MiXCR and keeps one entry per CDR3 protein. The sample includes some 1,800,000 distinct CDR3 sequences, roughly two fifths of them seen just once.

The sequenced sample was blood. This rearrangement joins TRBV9 to TRBJ2-5; TRBD2 matches 12 bases. The clonotype originates from a human donor in good health. The CDR3 DNA sequence: TGTGCCAGCAGCGGGACTAGCGGGGTGTACCAAGAGACCCAGTACTTC. Amino acids: CASSGTSGVYQETQYF.